Shown below are 10 T cell receptor beta chains from a single sample sequenced in a study of spatial heterogeneity in lung cancer. TCRdb itself ran the 5' RACE reads through MiXCR, one entry per CDR3 protein. Here the sample spans approximately 40,000 distinct CDR3 sequences, roughly 13% being singletons. Sample time point: sample taken at primary tumor resection. Sequencing of whole RNA from tumor, nontumor lung or frozen PBMC involved no sorting. Sequenced here: PBMCs, sampled at surgery. The receptors derive from a male donor with early-stage non-small cell lung cancer.

The rearrangement joins TRBV12-3 or TRBV12-4 to TRBJ2-1; D is unresolved. Trimming stripped 6 bases from V and 9 bases from J, with 12 bases between. The CDR3 runs 12 residues. The CDR3 spells CASSEIPGEQFF. CDR3 nucleotides: TGTGCCAGCAGCGAGATACCGGGTGAGCAGTTCTTC.

This clonotype turned up a few times. The chain carries TRBV10-3 and TRBJ2-1; 14 positions agree with TRBD2. The CDR3 length is 19 residues. V shed 3 bases and J 4 bases; nucleotides not matched to a gene: 11. CDR1 and CDR2 from the germline V gene are ENHRY and SYGVKD. The DNA of the CDR3 is TGTGCCATCAGTGACCCGGGGGGACTAGCGGGGGATATTTACAATGAGCAGTTCTTC. This gives the protein CAISDPGGLAGDIYNEQFF.

This clonotype occurred a few times. The V gene is TRBV12-3 or TRBV12-4, the J gene TRBJ1-5; no clear D. The CDR3 contains 13 residues. Trimming removed 6 bases from V and 1 base from J, with 7 bases in between. The CDR3 spells CASRDQSNQPQHF. In DNA form, the CDR3 reads TGTGCCAGCAGGGATCAGAGCAATCAGCCCCAGCATTTT.

This clonotype was seen more than once but under ten times. This sequence joins TRBV28 and TRBJ1-2, with D perhaps TRBD1 (5 bases). Germline values: CDR1 MDHEN, CDR2 SYDVKM. V lost 4 bases, J lost 4 bases, and 22 bases lay in between. The CDR3 is made up of 17 amino acids. The CDR3 sequence is CASSSPSRPGRFYGYTF. CDR3 in DNA: TGTGCCAGCAGTTCCCCGTCTAGACCGGGACGGTTCTATGGCTACACCTTC.

Many counts were recorded for this clonotype. The V gene is TRBV4-1, the J gene TRBJ1-1; the D gene is possibly TRBD1 (5 bases). The ends were cut back, 4 bases at V and 0 bases at J, with 21 bases in the middle. The CDR3 loop spans 18 amino acids. Germline CDR1 is MGHRA and CDR2 is YSYEKL. CDR3 loop: CASSRGRSLSRLNTEAFF. CDR3 nucleotides: TGCGCCAGCAGCCGGGGACGCTCCCTCTCCAGGTTGAACACTGAAGCTTTCTTT.

The V and J genes are TRBV4-2 and TRBJ2-1, with D perhaps matching TRBD2 (5 bases). Germline values: CDR1 LGHNA, CDR2 YNFKEQ. Trimming removed 0 bases at V and 5 bases at J, with 11 bases between. The length of the CDR3 is 15 residues. The CDR3 DNA sequence: TGTGCCAGCAGCCAAGATTCGGGAAATAACAATGAGCAGTTCTTC. Protein product: CASSQDSGNNNEQFF.

This clonotype is a singleton in its sample. A much larger clone differs from this one at a single base, so this may be a read error. The genes are TRBV5-1 and TRBJ2-5; perhaps TRBD1 as D (6 bases). Germline V gene sequence: CDR1 SGHRS, CDR2 YFSETQ. Deletions cut 2 bases from V and 4 bases from J, with 12 bases between. This CDR3 is built from 14 residues. The CDR3 DNA reads as TGCGCCAGCAGCTTCGGGACATGGGGAGAGACCCAGTACTTC. Translating it yields CASSFGTWGETQYF.

The sample holds many counts of this clonotype. V is TRBV29-1 and J is TRBJ2-7, with 8 positions matching TRBD1. The V segment lost 1 base and the J segment 7 bases; nucleotides outside the gene matches: 6. Germline loops: CDR1 SQVTM, CDR2 ANQGSEA. The CDR3 extends over 13 amino acids. In DNA form, the CDR3 reads TGCAGCGTTGAAGCCACAGGGGGTCGAGAGCAGTACTTC. It yields the protein CSVEATGGREQYF.

This clonotype was seen a handful of times. This chain connects TRBV7-9 to TRBJ1-4; D is ambiguous. The CDR3 loop spans 16 amino acids. Germline CDR1 is SEHNR and CDR2 is FQNEAQ (reference sequence). Trimming removed 5 bases at V and 5 bases at J, with 18 bases between. This CDR3 reads CASSEVPLQRNEKLFF. DNA for the CDR3: TGTGCCAGCAGCGAAGTACCGTTGCAGCGGAATGAAAAACTGTTTTTT.

This clonotype has at least ten counts. DNA of the CDR3: TGTGCCATCAGTGAGTCCGAAAACATTCAGTACTTC. Translating it yields CAISESENIQYF. The rearrangement joins TRBV10-3 to TRBJ2-4; D ambiguous. CDR3 size: 12 residues. V was cut by 0 bases and J by 5 bases, with 2 bases left in between. In germline, CDR1 is ENHRY, CDR2 SYGVKD.